The present T cell receptor beta chain was sequenced within a study of blood T cell repertoires in COVID-19. This clone was counted only a few times. This CDR3 is built from 14 residues. Trimming cost V 3 bases and J 10 bases; bases outside gene matches: 6. CDR1 and CDR2 from the germline V gene are MDHEN and SYDVKM. Using immunoSEQ multiplex PCR, the repertoire was profiled, and TCRdb retains in-frame clones only, with some absent. The sample has approximately 150,000 clones; under 85% are singletons. Material for sequencing was peripheral blood. The source of this sequence is a man in his fifties with active or convalescent COVID-19. The chain recombines TRBV28 with TRBJ1-4; 9 bases are shared with TRBD1. The CDR3 sequence is CASSFRDREGKLFF. CDR3 sequence (DNA): TGTGCCAGCAGTTTCCGGGACAGGGAGGGAAAACTGTTTTTT.